This T cell receptor beta chain comes out of a study of control samples from healthy donors and cancer patients. This CDR3 contains 13 residues. The V gene's germline CDR1 is SNHLY and CDR2 FYNNEI. The V and J ends lost 7 bases and 1 base respectively, with 11 bases between them. Libraries were prepared by immunoSEQ multiplex PCR; TCRdb keeps only in-frame clonotypes and omits some of them. The sample has 150,000 or so clones; just under 95% are singletons. This rearrangement joins TRBV2 to TRBJ2-7; D unclear. The source is an older woman in good health. What was sequenced was blood. The CDR3 DNA reads TGTGCCAGCATTCTAGACCATTCCTACGAGCAGTACTTC. It encodes CASILDHSYEQYF.